The entry that follows covers one T cell receptor (beta chain) sequence. The data were obtained in a study of blood T cell repertoires in COVID-19. Study overall: Some COVID-19 samples were acute and others convalescent; all came from the United States, Italy and Spain.

As originally analysed: Amplification with reference gene primers provided the estimates of nucleated cell counts. Assay: immunoSEQ multiplex PCR; the TCRdb copy retains only in-frame clones and omits some. V and J calls and clone size are given by that table; D and trimming were obtained from the DNA. The sample has under 200,000 clones; 84% are singletons. The CDR3 loop spans 16 amino acids. In germline, CDR1 is SGHNT, CDR2 YENEEA. J gave up 2 bases and V 5 bases, and 5 bases lay outside the gene matches. Sequencing was performed on peripheral blood. The source is a woman between 70 and 85 years old with COVID-19, enrolled during active disease. The J gene is TRBJ2-3, the V gene TRBV11-3; 12 bases map to TRBD2. The DNA for the CDR3 is TGTGCCAGCAGCCAGGGACTAGCGGGTTTCACAGATACGCAGTATTTT. It encodes CASSQGLAGFTDTQYF.